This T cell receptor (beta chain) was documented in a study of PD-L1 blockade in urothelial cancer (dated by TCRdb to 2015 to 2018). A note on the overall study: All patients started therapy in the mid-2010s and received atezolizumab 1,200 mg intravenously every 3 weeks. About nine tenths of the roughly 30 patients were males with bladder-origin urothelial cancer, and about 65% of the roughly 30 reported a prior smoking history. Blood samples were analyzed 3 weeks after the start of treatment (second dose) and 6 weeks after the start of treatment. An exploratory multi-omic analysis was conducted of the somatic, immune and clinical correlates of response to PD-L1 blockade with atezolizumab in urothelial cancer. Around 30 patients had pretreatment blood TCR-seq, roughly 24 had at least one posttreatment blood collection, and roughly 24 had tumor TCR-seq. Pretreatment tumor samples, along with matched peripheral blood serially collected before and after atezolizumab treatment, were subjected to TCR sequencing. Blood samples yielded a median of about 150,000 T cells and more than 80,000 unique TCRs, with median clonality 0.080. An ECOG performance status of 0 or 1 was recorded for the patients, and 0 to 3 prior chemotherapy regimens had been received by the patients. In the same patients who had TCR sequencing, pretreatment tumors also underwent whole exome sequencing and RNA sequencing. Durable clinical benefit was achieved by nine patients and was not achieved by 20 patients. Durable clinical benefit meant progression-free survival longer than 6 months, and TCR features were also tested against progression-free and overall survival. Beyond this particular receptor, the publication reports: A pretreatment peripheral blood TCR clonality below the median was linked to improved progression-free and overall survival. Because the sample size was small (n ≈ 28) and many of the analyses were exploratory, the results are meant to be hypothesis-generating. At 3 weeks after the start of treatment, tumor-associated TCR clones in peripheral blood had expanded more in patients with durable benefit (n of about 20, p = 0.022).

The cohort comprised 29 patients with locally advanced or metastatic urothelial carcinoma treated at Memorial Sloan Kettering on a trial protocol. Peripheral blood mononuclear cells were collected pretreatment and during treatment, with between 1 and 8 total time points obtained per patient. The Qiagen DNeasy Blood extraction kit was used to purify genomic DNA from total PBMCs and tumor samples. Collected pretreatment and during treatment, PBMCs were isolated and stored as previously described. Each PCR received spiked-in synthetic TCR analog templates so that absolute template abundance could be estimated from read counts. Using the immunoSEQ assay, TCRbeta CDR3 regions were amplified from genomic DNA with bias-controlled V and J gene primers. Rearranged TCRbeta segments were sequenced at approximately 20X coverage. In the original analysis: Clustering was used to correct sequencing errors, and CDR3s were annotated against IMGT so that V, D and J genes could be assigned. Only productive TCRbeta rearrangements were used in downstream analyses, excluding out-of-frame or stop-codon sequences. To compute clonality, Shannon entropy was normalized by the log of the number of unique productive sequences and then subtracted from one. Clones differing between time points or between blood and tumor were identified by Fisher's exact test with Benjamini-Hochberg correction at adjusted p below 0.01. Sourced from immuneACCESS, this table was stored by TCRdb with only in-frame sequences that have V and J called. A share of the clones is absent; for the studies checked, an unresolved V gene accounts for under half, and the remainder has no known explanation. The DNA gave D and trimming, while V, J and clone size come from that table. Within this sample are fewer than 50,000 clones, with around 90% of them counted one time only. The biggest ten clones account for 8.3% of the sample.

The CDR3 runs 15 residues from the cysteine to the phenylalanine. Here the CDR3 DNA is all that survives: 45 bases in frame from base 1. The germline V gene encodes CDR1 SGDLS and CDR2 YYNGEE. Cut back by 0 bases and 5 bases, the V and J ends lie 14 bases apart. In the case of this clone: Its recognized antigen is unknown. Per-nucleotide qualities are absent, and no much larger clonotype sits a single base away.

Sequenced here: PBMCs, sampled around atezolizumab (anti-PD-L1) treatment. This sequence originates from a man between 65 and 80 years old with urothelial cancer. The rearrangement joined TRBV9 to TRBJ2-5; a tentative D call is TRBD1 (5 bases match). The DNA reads TGTGCCAGCAGCGTAGCAGGGATAAAAGCTGAGACCCAGTACTTC. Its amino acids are CASSVAGIKAETQYF.